This T cell receptor beta chain was sequenced for a study of blood T cell repertoires in COVID-19. In the study overall: PBMCs, B-cell-depleted T cells, or T cells were the source of the cDNA or gDNA that made up the material.

Authors' analysis steps: Reference gene primer amplification gave estimated nucleated cell counts. The assay was immunoSEQ multiplex PCR, and TCRdb's table has in-frame clones only and misses some. The V and J calls and the clone size are those of that table, but D and trimming were determined from the DNA. The table includes approximately 300,000 clones, about 87% detected once. Patients of the Seattle cohort, enrolled during active infection, were followed longitudinally. Sequenced sample: peripheral blood. This TCR was sampled from a woman aged 45-65 years with COVID-19, enrolled during active disease.

In nucleotides, the CDR3 is TGTGCCAGTAGTTACGGGGGCTCCTACAATGAGCAGTTCTTC. This codes for CASSYGGSYNEQFF. The chain employs TRBV19 and TRBJ2-1, with D maybe TRBD2 (6 bases). CDR1 is LNHDA and CDR2 is SQIVND in the germline V gene (reference sequence). V shed 5 bases and J shed 0 bases, with 8 bases lying between them. The CDR3 contains 14 residues.